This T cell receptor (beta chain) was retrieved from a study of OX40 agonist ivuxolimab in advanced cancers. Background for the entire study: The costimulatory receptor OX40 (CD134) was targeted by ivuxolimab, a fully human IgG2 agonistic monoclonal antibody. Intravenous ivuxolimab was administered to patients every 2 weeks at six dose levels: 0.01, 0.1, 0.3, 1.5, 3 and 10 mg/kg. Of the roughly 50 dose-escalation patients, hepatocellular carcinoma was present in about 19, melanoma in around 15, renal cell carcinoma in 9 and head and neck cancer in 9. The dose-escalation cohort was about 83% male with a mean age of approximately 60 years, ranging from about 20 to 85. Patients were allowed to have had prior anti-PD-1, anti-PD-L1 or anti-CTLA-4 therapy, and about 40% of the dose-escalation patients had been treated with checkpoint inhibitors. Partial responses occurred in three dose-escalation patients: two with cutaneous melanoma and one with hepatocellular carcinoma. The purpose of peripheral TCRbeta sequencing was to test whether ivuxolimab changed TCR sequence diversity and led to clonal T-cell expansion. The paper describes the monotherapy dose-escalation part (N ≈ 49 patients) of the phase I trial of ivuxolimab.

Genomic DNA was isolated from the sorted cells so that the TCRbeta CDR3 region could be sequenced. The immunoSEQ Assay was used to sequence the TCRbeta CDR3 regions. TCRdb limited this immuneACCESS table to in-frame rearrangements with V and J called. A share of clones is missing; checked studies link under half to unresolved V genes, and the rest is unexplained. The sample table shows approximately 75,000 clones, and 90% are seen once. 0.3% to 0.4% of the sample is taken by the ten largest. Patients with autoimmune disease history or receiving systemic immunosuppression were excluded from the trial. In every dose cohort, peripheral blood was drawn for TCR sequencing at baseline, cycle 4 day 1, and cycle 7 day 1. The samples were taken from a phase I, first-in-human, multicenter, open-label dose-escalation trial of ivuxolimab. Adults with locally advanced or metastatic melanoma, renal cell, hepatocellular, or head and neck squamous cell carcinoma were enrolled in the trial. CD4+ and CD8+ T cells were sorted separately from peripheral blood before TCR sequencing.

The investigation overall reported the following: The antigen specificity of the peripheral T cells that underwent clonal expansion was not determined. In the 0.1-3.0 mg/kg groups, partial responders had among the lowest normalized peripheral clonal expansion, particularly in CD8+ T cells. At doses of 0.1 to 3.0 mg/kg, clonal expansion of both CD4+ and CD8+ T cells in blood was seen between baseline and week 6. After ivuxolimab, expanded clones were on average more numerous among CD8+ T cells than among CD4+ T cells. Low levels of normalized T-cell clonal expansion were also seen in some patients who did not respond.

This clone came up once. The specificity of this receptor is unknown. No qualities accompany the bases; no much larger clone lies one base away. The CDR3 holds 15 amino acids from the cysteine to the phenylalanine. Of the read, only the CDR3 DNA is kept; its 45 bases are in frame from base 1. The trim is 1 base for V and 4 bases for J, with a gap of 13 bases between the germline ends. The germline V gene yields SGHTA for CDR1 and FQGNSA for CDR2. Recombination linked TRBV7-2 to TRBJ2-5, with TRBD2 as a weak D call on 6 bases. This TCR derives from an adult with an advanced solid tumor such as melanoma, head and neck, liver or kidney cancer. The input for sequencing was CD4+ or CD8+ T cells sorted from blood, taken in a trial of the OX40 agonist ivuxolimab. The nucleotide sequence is TGTGCCAGCAGCTTAGTCTCTGCGGGACGAGAGACCCAGTACTTC. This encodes CASSLVSAGRETQYF. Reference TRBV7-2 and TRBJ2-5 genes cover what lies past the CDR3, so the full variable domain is GAGVSQSPSNKVTEKGKDVELRCDPISGHTALYWYRQSLGQGLEFLIYFQGNSAPDKSGLPSDRFSAERTGGSVSTLTIQRTQQEDSAVYLCASSLVSAGRETQYFGPGTRLLVL.